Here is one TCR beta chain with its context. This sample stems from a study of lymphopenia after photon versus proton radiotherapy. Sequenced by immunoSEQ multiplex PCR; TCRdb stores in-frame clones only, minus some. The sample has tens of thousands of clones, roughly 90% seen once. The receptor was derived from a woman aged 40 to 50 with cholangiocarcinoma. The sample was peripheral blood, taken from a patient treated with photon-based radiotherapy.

Here the CDR3 DNA reads TGTGCCAGCAGCCAAGGACCAGGGGCGTATGGCTACACCTTC. Its protein product is CASSQGPGAYGYTF. The chain couples TRBV4-2 to TRBJ1-2, with D possibly being TRBD1 (6 bases). Trimming shortened V by 1 base and J by 5 bases, and 11 bases separated the two germline ends. CDR1 is LGHNA, CDR2 YNFKEQ, per germline. The CDR3 is made up of 14 amino acids.